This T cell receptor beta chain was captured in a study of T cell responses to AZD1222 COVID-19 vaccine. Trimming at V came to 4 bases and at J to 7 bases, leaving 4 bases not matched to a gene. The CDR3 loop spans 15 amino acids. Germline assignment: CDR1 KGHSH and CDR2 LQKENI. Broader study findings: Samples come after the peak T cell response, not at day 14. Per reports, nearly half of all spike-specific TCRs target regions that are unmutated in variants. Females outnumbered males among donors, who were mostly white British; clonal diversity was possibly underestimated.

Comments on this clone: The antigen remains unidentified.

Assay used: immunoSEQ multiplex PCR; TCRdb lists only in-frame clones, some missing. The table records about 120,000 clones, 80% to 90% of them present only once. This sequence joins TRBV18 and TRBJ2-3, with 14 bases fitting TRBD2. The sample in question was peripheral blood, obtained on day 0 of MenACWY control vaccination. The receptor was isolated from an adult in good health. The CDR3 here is CASSLRTSGGNTQYF. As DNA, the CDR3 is TGTGCCAGCTCACTGAGGACTAGCGGGGGGAATACGCAGTATTTT.